Listed below are T cell receptor beta chains from one sample, sequenced in a study of CD8 T cells in Susac syndrome. TCRdb itself ran the immunoSEQ multiplex PCR reads through MiXCR, one entry per CDR3 protein. The data hold hundreds of thousands of distinct CDR3 sequences, with almost 97% observed a single time. The sample comprised CD4+ T cells from PBMCs. The origin of the receptors is a human donor with Susac syndrome. Each CDR3 is given with its conserved first and last residue. D genes are given only for firm matches. Clone size is shown for a subset of rows, as once, few, many or a class of expanded clone.

14	TRBV11-2	TRBJ1-4	NA	NA	CASSSAFTNEKLFF	TGTGCCAGCAGCTCGGCGTTCACTAATGAAAAACTGTTTTTT
13	TRBV20-1	TRBJ1-1	NA	NA	CSARARTGQGAFF	TGCAGTGCTAGAGCTAGGACGGGACAAGGTGCTTTCTTT
13	TRBV27	TRBJ2-1	NA	NA	CASSLYTGNEQFF	TGTGCCAGCAGTCTTTACACTGGGAATGAGCAGTTCTTC
15	TRBV7-3	TRBJ2-1	TRBD2	NA	CASSPTASGYNEQFF	TGTGCCAGCAGCCCAACGGCTAGCGGGTACAATGAGCAGTTCTTC
14	TRBV6-5	TRBJ1-4	NA	NA	CASSVDSPNEKLFF	TGTGCCAGCAGCGTAGACAGTCCTAATGAGAAACTGTTTTTT
15	TRBV28	TRBJ2-1	TRBD2	NA	CASRLLAGVSNEQFF	TGTGCCAGCAGACTACTAGCGGGAGTAAGCAATGAGCAGTTCTTC
13	TRBV30	TRBJ1-1	NA	once	CAWSSRVDTEAFF	TGTGCCTGGAGTTCTAGGGTAGACACTGAAGCTTTCTTT
15	TRBV27	TRBJ2-5	TRBD1	NA	CASSSGTGGSKTQYF	TGTGCCAGCAGTTCCGGGACAGGGGGCTCGAAGACCCAGTACTTC
14	TRBV7-9	TRBJ2-1	NA	NA	CASSPTNGDAEQFF	TGTGCCAGCAGCCCAACAAACGGGGACGCGGAGCAGTTCTTC
16	TRBV12-3/TRBV12-4	TRBJ2-5	NA	once	CASSTPNSTGRGTQYF	TGTGCCAGCAGTACCCCAAATTCGACAGGACGCGGGACCCAGTACTTC
13	TRBV7-8	TRBJ1-1	TRBD1	NA	CASNGQGRTEAFF	TGTGCCAGCAATGGACAGGGAAGGACTGAAGCTTTCTTT
14	TRBV4-2	TRBJ1-1	NA	once	CASSQVEKNTEAFF	TGTGCCAGCAGCCAAGTTGAAAAGAACACTGAAGCTTTCTTT
13	TRBV12-3/TRBV12-4	TRBJ1-1	NA	NA	CASRGLRSTEAFF	TGTGCCAGCAGGGGATTGAGAAGCACTGAAGCTTTCTTT
14	TRBV20-1	TRBJ1-3	TRBD1	NA	CSAPDRGHGNTIYF	TGCAGTGCCCCGGACAGGGGACACGGAAACACCATATATTTT
11	TRBV12-3/TRBV12-4	TRBJ1-1	NA	NA	CASSFAGEAFF	TGTGCCAGCAGTTTTGCAGGGGAAGCTTTCTTT
14	TRBV5-1	TRBJ1-1	TRBD1	NA	CASSLVTGETEAFF	TGCGCCAGCAGCTTGGTAACAGGGGAAACTGAAGCTTTCTTT
14	TRBV11-1	TRBJ2-7	NA	NA	CASSRTGTLYEQYF	TGTGCCAGCAGCCGCACCGGGACACTCTACGAGCAGTACTTC
19	TRBV7-9	TRBJ2-5	TRBD2	NA	CASSSPFGGRVISGETQYF	TGTGCCAGCAGCTCGCCTTTCGGCGGGAGGGTGATAAGTGGGGAGACCCAGTACTTC
14	TRBV29-1	TRBJ1-2	NA	NA	CSVEDPHPNYGYTF	TGCAGCGTTGAAGATCCCCACCCTAACTATGGCTACACCTTC
18	TRBV15	TRBJ2-5	NA	NA	CATSRGIVRAGLQETQYF	TGTGCCACCAGCAGAGGGATAGTACGGGCAGGTCTCCAAGAGACCCAGTACTTC
15	TRBV5-4	TRBJ2-5	NA	once	CASRPRIQAQETQYF	TGTGCCAGCAGACCTCGGATCCAAGCTCAAGAGACCCAGTACTTC
15	TRBV10-3	TRBJ2-3	TRBD2	NA	CATEGLAGEADTQYF	TGTGCCACCGAGGGACTGGCGGGAGAGGCAGATACGCAGTATTTT
14	TRBV2	TRBJ2-2	TRBD2	NA	CASTQREYTGELFF	TGTGCCAGCACCCAGCGGGAGTACACCGGGGAGCTGTTTTTT
13	TRBV7-9	TRBJ1-2	NA	NA	CASSPTVLYGYTF	TGTGCCAGCAGCCCAACAGTGCTTTATGGCTACACCTTC